This T cell receptor gamma chain appears in the sequencing data of a study of gamma delta lymphoproliferative disorders and STAT genes. This clone was seen only a few times. This likely reflects a read error, since a far larger clone is one base away. Because the CDR3's place on the DNA is in doubt, the DNA is left out and the CDR3 is given as listed by TCRdb. At the DNA level, this CDR3 is encoded by other sequences in the same sample as well. TCRdb reprocessed the multiplex PCR reads through CATT. The repertoire holds fewer than 2,000 gamma-chain clones, around a fifth seen once, with around a third in the top ten. The CDR3 extends over 21 residues, inclusive of both ends. Genomic DNA from isolated PBMCs served as the sequencing template.

This TCR was recovered from a human donor in good health. Sequences were obtained from blood. No J gene was called, and the V gene is TRGV11. TRGV11 is annotated as an ORF whose role is uncertain. The CDR3: CTTVPAGLGTFGTGSDWIKTF.